This T cell receptor beta chain is drawn from a study of blood T cell repertoires in COVID-19. This clone was seen a single time. Measured with immunoSEQ multiplex PCR; TCRdb has only the in-frame clones, and not every one. The repertoire consists of hundreds of thousands of clones, with roughly 87% occurring once and the leading ten covering about 2.1%. Everyone who took part was roughly 18 to 89 years old, and they came from 24 US areas. The germline CDR1 and CDR2 sequences are SGHRS and YFSETQ. Unmatched junction bases numbered 8, after V lost 5 bases and J lost 10 bases. The CDR3 has 14 amino acids.

The sample comprised PBMCs or T cells enriched from blood (not recorded which). This rearrangement joins TRBV5-1 to TRBJ1-6, with TRBD1 matching 8 bases. This TCR was recovered from a woman aged 40 to 50 with acute COVID-19. The DNA for the CDR3 is TGCGCCAGCAGTCAAGACAGGGGAGCATCACCCCTCCACTTT. It encodes CASSQDRGASPLHF.